This paragraph covers one T cell receptor beta chain sequence. Authors' data handling: Cell counts per sample came from amplifying reference gene primers. Clones were sequenced by immunoSEQ multiplex PCR, and TCRdb holds only the in-frame ones, with some missing. That table gives V, J and clone size, and the DNA gave D and trimming. This sample has about 230,000 clones, with approximately 85% found just once. The V gene's germline CDR1 is SEHNR and CDR2 FQNEAQ (reference sequence). The CDR3 sequence is 17 residues long. V lost 7 bases and J 2 bases, leaving 20 bases between the germline ends. These data originate in a study of blood T cell repertoires in COVID-19. Study-wide background: There were acute and convalescent COVID-19 samples, and they came from the United States, Italy and Spain. PBMCs, B-cell-depleted T cells, or T cells were the source of the cDNA or gDNA that made up the material.

The source of this sequence is a man aged 35 to 55 with acute or convalescent COVID-19. This rearrangement joins TRBV7-9 to TRBJ2-2; a weak D match, TRBD1 (5 bases). The sequencing sample was made of peripheral blood. CDR3 region: CASNPDKGYANTGELFF. As DNA, the CDR3 is TGTGCCAGCAACCCCGACAAGGGGTATGCAAACACCGGGGAGCTGTTTTTT.